The T cell receptor beta chain described here comes from a study of blood T cell repertoires in COVID-19. Study-level background: Spain, Italy and the United States supplied samples that represented acute and convalescent COVID-19. Nucleic acid was either cDNA or gDNA, and it came from T cells, B-cell-depleted T cells, or PBMCs.

In the source study's methods: How many nucleated cells were present was estimated from reference gene primer amplification. The table came from immunoSEQ multiplex PCR; TCRdb's copy has only in-frame clones and leaves some out. V, J and clone size are taken as reported in that table, and D and trimming were inferred from the DNA itself. The sample includes about 150,000 clones, approximately 73% of them seen just once. V gave up 5 bases and J gave up 0 bases; unmatched junction bases: 4. In germline, CDR1 is SNHLY, CDR2 FYNNEI. This CDR3 contains 15 residues. The TCR originated in a woman older than 75 with acute or convalescent COVID-19. The rearrangement links TRBV2 to TRBJ1-5; TRBD1 matches 7 bases. The specimen was peripheral blood. The CDR3 DNA reads as TGTGCCAGCAGTAGCAGGGGGGTTAGCAATCAGCCCCAGCATTTT. It encodes CASSSRGVSNQPQHF.